This note documents a single T cell receptor (beta chain) sequence. The sample comes from a study of blood T cell repertoires in COVID-19. Looking at the study overall: Sites in the United States, Italy and Spain provided acute and convalescent COVID-19 samples. In each case, the material was cDNA or gDNA derived from T cells, B-cell-depleted T cells, or PBMCs.

Authors' analysis steps: Using reference gene primer amplification, nucleated cell counts were estimated. Method: immunoSEQ multiplex PCR; TCRdb's copy keeps in-frame clones and lacks some. The V and J calls and the clone size are those of that table, but D and trimming were determined from the DNA. The repertoire holds 400,000 to 500,000 clones, with 86% as singletons. The germline V gene has CDR1 SNHLY and CDR2 FYNNEI. V lost 6 bases and J lost 3; bases outside the gene matches: 3. The CDR3 is 14 amino acids. Specimen: peripheral blood. The source of this sequence is a woman in her twenties or thirties with active or convalescent COVID-19. The chain is built from TRBV2 and TRBJ1-1, with TRBD1 matching 11 bases. CDR3: CASRAGQGDTEAFF. The CDR3 DNA is TGTGCCAGCAGAGCGGGACAGGGGGACACTGAAGCTTTCTTT. Together with reference TRBV2 and TRBJ1-1, the CDR3 gives the full variable domain: EPEVTQTPSHQVTQMGQEVILRCVPISNHLYFYWYRQILGQKVEFLVSFYNNEISEKSEIFDDQFSVERPDGSNFTLKIRSTKLEDSAMYFCASRAGQGDTEAFFGQGTRLTVV.